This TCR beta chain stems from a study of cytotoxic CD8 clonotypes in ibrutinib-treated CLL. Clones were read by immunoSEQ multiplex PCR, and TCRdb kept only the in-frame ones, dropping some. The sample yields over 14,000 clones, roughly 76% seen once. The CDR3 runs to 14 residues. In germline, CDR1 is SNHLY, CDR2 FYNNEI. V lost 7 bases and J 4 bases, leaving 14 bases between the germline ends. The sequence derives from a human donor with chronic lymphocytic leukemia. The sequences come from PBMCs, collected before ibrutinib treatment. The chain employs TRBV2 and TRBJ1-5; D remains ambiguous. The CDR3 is CASNTGGPNQPQHF. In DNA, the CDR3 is TGTGCCAGCAACACCGGAGGACCGAATCAGCCCCAGCATTTT.